One and the same sample provided the 25 T cell receptor beta chains below, sequenced in a study of cytomegalovirus exposure and HLA in healthy donors. Primers for the PCR totalled 60 Vbeta and 13 Jbeta. Sequencing used immunoSEQ multiplex PCR; TCRdb keeps in-frame clones, though not all of them. The sample lists approximately 110,000 clones, about 16% seen once, with over 0.65% in the top ten. The source material was PBMCs. The receptors come from a female donor in good health and CMV-seronegative.

The chain combines TRBV28 with TRBJ1-5; D not certain. V was pared by 5 bases and J by 7 bases, with 18 bases between. CDR3 length: 15 residues. The germline CDR1 and CDR2 sequences are MDHEN and SYDVKM. The CDR3: CASSRRLAGAQPQHF. DNA of the CDR3: TGTGCCAGCAGTCGCCGCCTCGCGGGAGCCCAGCCCCAGCATTTT.

In its sample, this clone was seen a few times. The chain employs TRBV19 and TRBJ2-7, with D perhaps TRBD2 (6 bases). The CDR3 covers 12 residues. Per germline, CDR1 LNHDA and CDR2 SQIVND (reference sequence). The V and J ends lost 4 bases and 6 bases respectively, with 10 bases between them. The CDR3 is CASSTGGGEQYF. The CDR3 region has the DNA TGTGCCAGTAGTACCGGGGGTGGCGAGCAGTACTTC.

The chain combines TRBV28 with TRBJ2-5; no clear D gene. The CDR3 has 14 residues. Germline CDR1 and CDR2: MDHEN and SYDVKM. V lost 6 bases and J 1 base, leaving 12 bases between the germline ends. This CDR3 is CASSPPSSQETQYF. The CDR3 DNA follows: TGTGCCAGCAGCCCCCCGTCTAGCCAAGAGACCCAGTACTTC.

This rearrangement joins TRBV2 to TRBJ1-3; weak D call: TRBD1 (5 bases). Germline CDR1 and CDR2: SNHLY and FYNNEI. The CDR3 extends over 15 amino acids. Trimming removed 5 bases at V and 0 bases at J, with 11 bases between. DNA for the CDR3: TGTGCCAGCAGTTGGACACGGAGCTCTGGAAACACCATATATTTT. This gives the protein CASSWTRSSGNTIYF.

The chain is built from TRBV5-6 and TRBJ1-4; weak D call: TRBD1 (6 bases). CDR1 and CDR2 (germline): SGHDT, YYEEEE. CDR3 length: 12 residues. Deletions cut 3 bases from V and 11 bases from J, with 11 bases between. The CDR3 reads CASSSPGHKLFF. The DNA of the CDR3 is TGTGCCAGCAGCTCTCCGGGACACAAACTGTTTTTT.

The rearrangement links TRBV19 to TRBJ2-6, with D maybe TRBD1 (6 bases). Looked up from germline, CDR1 is LNHDA and CDR2 is SQIVND (reference sequence). The CDR3 totals 17 residues. Trimming shortened V by 3 bases and J by 2 bases, and 14 bases separated the two germline ends. In nucleotides, the CDR3 is TGTGCCAGTAGTATCGGGGACACCTACCCTGGGGCCAACGTCCTGACTTTC. Its translation is CASSIGDTYPGANVLTF.

V gene TRBV7-9 combines with J gene TRBJ2-7; a weak D match, TRBD2 (5 bases). V was shortened by 1 base and J by 2 bases, with 21 bases between the two germline ends. Germline V gene sequence: CDR1 SEHNR, CDR2 FQNEAQ (reference sequence). The CDR3 has 18 amino acids. CDR3 nucleotides: TGTGCCAGCAGCTTAGAACCCTACGGAGGTCAGTCTCCCTACGAGCAGTACTTC. It specifies CASSLEPYGGQSPYEQYF.

There are a few counts of this clone. Other DNA sequences of this sample code for an identical CDR3. This chain joins TRBV4-3 and TRBJ1-2, with no clear D. V lost 0 bases and J 7 bases, leaving 12 bases between the germline ends. The CDR3 sequence is 14 residues long. Germline assignment: CDR1 LGHNA and CDR2 YSLEER. CDR3 region: CASSQELGSAGYTF. CDR3 nucleotide sequence: TGCGCCAGCAGCCAAGAGTTAGGGAGTGCTGGCTACACCTTC.

This chain joins TRBV29-1 and TRBJ2-3; D may be TRBD1 (6 bases). CDR1 is SQVTM and CDR2 is ANQGSEA in the germline V gene. CDR3 length: 13 amino acids. V dropped 4 bases and J dropped 4 bases, with 12 bases sitting between them. The CDR3 protein is CSVGTAEPDTQYF. The CDR3 DNA follows: TGCAGCGTTGGGACAGCCGAGCCAGATACGCAGTATTTT.

The chain joins TRBV10-1 to TRBJ2-2; D is ambiguous. Germline CDR1 is WNHNN and CDR2 is SYGVQD (reference sequence). The CDR3 contains 16 residues. V was trimmed by 5 bases and J by 0 bases, leaving 13 bases between them. The CDR3, as DNA: TGCGCCAGCAGTCCAGACTCGATAACGAACACCGGGGAGCTGTTTTTT. It codes for CASSPDSITNTGELFF.

This clone was detected a few times. V is TRBV5-1 and J is TRBJ1-1; D perhaps matches TRBD1 (5 bases). CDR3 length: 15 amino acids. The V gene lost 2 bases and the J gene lost 0 bases, with 11 bases spanning the gap. CDR1 and CDR2 (germline): SGHRS, YFSETQ. The CDR3 DNA sequence: TGCGCCAGCAGCTTTTTTGGGGCTATGAACACTGAAGCTTTCTTT. It specifies CASSFFGAMNTEAFF.

The table lists this clone with a few counts. The rearrangement joins TRBV2 to TRBJ1-1; D unresolved. CDR3 size: 15 residues. The germline CDR1 and CDR2 sequences are SNHLY and FYNNEI. V was pared by 2 bases and J by 3 bases, with 13 bases between. As DNA, the CDR3 is TGTGCCAGCAGTGAATACGCTGGCGGTGACACTGAAGCTTTCTTT. Translated: CASSEYAGGDTEAFF.

The V call is TRBV5-6, the J call TRBJ1-1, with 9 bases matching TRBD1. The J segment lost 3 bases and the V segment lost 3 bases, leaving 9 bases of the junction unmatched. The germline V gene has CDR1 SGHDT and CDR2 YYEEEE. This CDR3 contains 16 residues. The CDR3 sequence: CASSSSNRGRDTEAFF. CDR3 DNA: TGTGCCAGCAGCTCCTCGAACAGGGGGCGTGACACTGAAGCTTTCTTT.

The chain carries TRBV2 and TRBJ2-1, with TRBD2 matching 16 bases. With 6 bases clipped from V and 1 base from J, the junction kept 3 bases outside the gene matches. This CDR3 has 17 amino acids. In germline, CDR1 is SNHLY, CDR2 FYNNEI. CDR3 coding DNA: TGTGCCAGCAGGGGACTAGCGGGAGGGACGTCCTACAATGAGCAGTTCTTC. Protein product: CASRGLAGGTSYNEQFF.

This chain connects TRBV6-6 to TRBJ1-2; a possible D gene is TRBD1 (5 bases). The ends were cut back, 1 base at V and 2 bases at J, with 11 bases in the middle. Germline-derived CDR1 and CDR2 are MNHNY and SVGAGI (reference sequence). This CDR3 has 15 residues. CDR3: CASSYLAGPNYGYTF. The CDR3 nucleotides read TGTGCCAGCAGTTACTTGGCAGGGCCCAACTATGGCTACACCTTC.

This clone was seen a handful of times. This chain connects TRBV7-2 to TRBJ2-1; 8 bases fit TRBD2. The J segment lost 0 bases and the V segment lost 2 bases, leaving 6 bases of the junction unmatched. This CDR3 has 17 amino acids. In germline, CDR1 is SGHTA, CDR2 FQGNSA. The CDR3 nucleotides read TGTGCCAGCAGCTTATGGACTAGCCGAAGCTCCTACAATGAGCAGTTCTTC. Translating gives CASSLWTSRSSYNEQFF.

This clone was counted between two and nine times. This chain connects TRBV6-6 to TRBJ2-3; weak D call: TRBD2 (6 bases). CDR3 length equals 15 residues. Germline values: CDR1 MNHNY, CDR2 SVGAGI (reference sequence). V was cut by 7 bases and J by 1 base, with 15 bases left in between. The DNA of the CDR3 is TGTGCCAGCACCCAGGACTACCGAGGCACAGATACGCAGTATTTT. Translation gives CASTQDYRGTDTQYF.

In its sample, this clone was seen a few times. The chain recombines TRBV5-4 with TRBJ1-4, with TRBD1 identical over 9 bases. This CDR3 region has 13 residues. With 3 bases clipped from V and 8 bases from J, the junction kept 2 bases outside the gene matches. The germline V gene encodes CDR1 SGHNT and CDR2 YYREEE (reference sequence). The CDR3 loop reads CASSSGTGEKLFF. The CDR3 region has the DNA TGTGCCAGCAGCTCGGGGACAGGGGAAAAACTGTTTTTT.

This clone occurred many times. The chain has TRBV5-6 and TRBJ2-5; 7 nucleotides match TRBD2. V lost 0 bases to trimming and J lost 3 bases; unmatched junction nucleotides: 5. The germline V gene encodes CDR1 SGHDT and CDR2 YYEEEE. CDR3 size: 15 residues. The CDR3 nucleotides are TGTGCCAGCAGCTTGGGCCCTAGCGGCAAAGAGACCCAGTACTTC. Amino acids: CASSLGPSGKETQYF.

This clone was observed a few times. The chain links TRBV9 to TRBJ2-5; D gene unclear. Germline-derived CDR1 and CDR2 are SGDLS and YYNGEE. Trimming pared 0 bases from V and 1 base from J, leaving 7 bases between. This CDR3 is built from 14 residues. The CDR3 nucleotides are TGTGCCAGCAGCGTAGGGGCAATCCAAGAGACCCAGTACTTC. This encodes CASSVGAIQETQYF.

This clone was seen only a few times. The J gene is TRBJ2-1, the V gene TRBV7-9; no firm D call. This CDR3 is built from 15 residues. Germline CDR1 and CDR2: SEHNR and FQNEAQ (reference sequence). With 1 base removed from V and 4 bases from J, the gap between germline ends came to 11 bases. The CDR3 sequence is CASSLGRNLYNEQFF. CDR3 sequence (DNA): TGTGCCAGCAGCTTAGGGCGGAACCTTTACAATGAGCAGTTCTTC.

The genes are TRBV10-3 and TRBJ2-5; 9 nucleotides agree with TRBD1. The J call is in doubt because the DNA end fits TRBJ2-7 better. The CDR3 totals 15 residues. CDR1 and CDR2 from the germline V gene are ENHRY and SYGVKD. The CDR3 bases are TGTGCCACCGAACAGGGGGCCAAGCCCTTCTACGAGCAGTACTTC. Its translation: CATEQGAKPFYEQYF.

The chain links TRBV7-9 to TRBJ2-5, with D tentatively TRBD2 (5 bases). The CDR3 has 13 residues. Germline V gene sequence: CDR1 SEHNR, CDR2 FQNEAQ (reference sequence). Trimming took 5 bases from V and 2 from J, leaving 9 bases between them. CDR3 sequence reads: CASSLGEQETQYF. As DNA, the CDR3 is TGTGCCAGCAGCCTCGGGGAACAAGAGACCCAGTACTTC.

The chain has TRBV5-1 and TRBJ1-1, with unresolved D. Trimming shortened V by 4 bases and J by 2 bases, and 9 bases separated the two germline ends. The CDR3 loop spans 13 amino acids. The germline V gene encodes CDR1 SGHRS and CDR2 YFSETQ. The DNA of the CDR3 is TGCGCCAGCAGCCCGGGGATAAACACTGAAGCTTTCTTT. This translates into CASSPGINTEAFF.

This clone has a handful of counts. The chain recombines TRBV7-9 with TRBJ2-3; no clear D. This CDR3 has 12 amino acids. Per the germline V gene, CDR1 is SEHNR and CDR2 is FQNEAQ (reference sequence). V gave up 5 bases and J gave up 2 bases, with 5 bases separating them. CDR3 sequence reads: CASSQITDTQYF. CDR3 coding DNA: TGTGCCAGCAGCCAAATCACAGATACGCAGTATTTT.